A single sample gave rise to the 7 T cell receptor beta chains below, sequenced in a study of cytomegalovirus exposure and HLA in healthy donors. With 60 Vbeta and 13 Jbeta primers, the PCR was carried out. Sequenced by immunoSEQ multiplex PCR; TCRdb stores in-frame clones only, minus some. The sample consists of about 170,000 clones, about 75% of them appearing once. What was sequenced was PBMCs. The receptor set was obtained from a female donor in good health and CMV-seronegative.

The chain is built from TRBV5-6 and TRBJ1-1; maybe TRBD1 (5 bases). Germline values: CDR1 SGHDT, CDR2 YYEEEE. The CDR3 consists of 13 residues. V dropped 1 base and J dropped 1 base, with 5 bases sitting between them. The CDR3 spells CASSLRGNTEAFF. CDR3 bases: TGTGCCAGCAGCTTGAGGGGGAACACTGAAGCTTTCTTT. The full variable domain, in which reference TRBV5-6 and TRBJ1-1 provide the parts outside the CDR3, is DAGVTQSPTHLIKTRGQQVTLRCSPKSGHDTVSWYQQALGQGPQFIFQYYEEEERQRGNFPDRFSGHQFPNYSSELNVNALLLGDSALYLCASSLRGNTEAFFGQGTRLTVV.

The J gene is TRBJ1-2, the V gene TRBV6-5, with D unclear. There are 14 residues in the CDR3. From germline, CDR1 is MNHEY and CDR2 SVGAGI. V gave up 0 bases and J gave up 7 bases, with 12 bases separating them. CDR3 protein: CASSYSGRESGYTF. CDR3 sequence (DNA): TGTGCCAGCAGTTACTCTGGGAGGGAAAGTGGCTACACCTTC.

The sample holds a few counts of this clone. J is TRBJ1-1 and V is TRBV5-6; the match to TRBD1 covers 9 bases. The CDR3 has 14 residues. V was pared by 4 bases and J by 4 bases, with 5 bases of the junction left unmatched. Germline assignment: CDR1 SGHDT and CDR2 YYEEEE. The CDR3 reads CASSHRGLSTEAFF. The CDR3 region has the DNA TGTGCCAGCAGCCACAGGGGGCTGAGCACTGAAGCTTTCTTT.

CDR3 sequence: CASSVVAGGWETQYF. The CDR3 coding sequence is TGTGCCAGCAGCGTAGTGGCGGGAGGGTGGGAGACCCAGTACTTC. The gene calls are TRBV9 and TRBJ2-5; 9 positions match TRBD2. Looked up from germline, CDR1 is SGDLS and CDR2 is YYNGEE. V shed 0 bases and J 5 bases; nucleotides not matched to a gene: 5. This CDR3 is built from 15 residues.

The rearrangement joins TRBV7-6 to TRBJ2-1, with D hard to call. Germline V gene sequence: CDR1 SGHVS, CDR2 FNYEAQ. This CDR3 comprises 15 residues. V lost 5 bases to trimming and J lost 7 bases, with 18 bases between them. The CDR3 DNA is TGTGCCAGCAGCCCCCGGCCGACACTCGTTAATGAGCAGTTCTTC. This translates into CASSPRPTLVNEQFF. The variable domain in full, completed from reference TRBV7-6 and TRBJ2-1, reads GAGVSQSPRYKVTKRGQDVALRCDPISGHVSLYWYRQALGQGPEFLTYFNYEAQQDKSGLPNDRFSAERPEGSISTLTIQRTEQRDSAMYRCASSPRPTLVNEQFFGPGTRLTVL.

The chain joins TRBV6-1 to TRBJ1-5; 11 nucleotides match TRBD1. This CDR3 has 15 residues. V was pared by 4 bases and J by 7 bases, with 6 bases of the junction left unmatched. Germline CDR1 and CDR2: MNHNS and SASEGT. The CDR3, as DNA: TGTGCCAGCAGTGTAGGACAGGGGGCAAACCAGCCCCAGCATTTT. This gives the protein CASSVGQGANQPQHF.

This clone was seen once. The chain has TRBV30 and TRBJ2-7; 11 nucleotides align to TRBD1. V shed 0 bases and J 4 bases; nucleotides not matched to a gene: 11. Germline CDR1 reads GTSNPN; CDR2 reads SVGIG (reference sequence). The CDR3 extends over 17 amino acids. The CDR3 DNA is TGTGCCTGGAGTGTAACGCTCTTGGGACAGGGGGATTACGAGCAGTACTTC. As protein: CAWSVTLLGQGDYEQYF.